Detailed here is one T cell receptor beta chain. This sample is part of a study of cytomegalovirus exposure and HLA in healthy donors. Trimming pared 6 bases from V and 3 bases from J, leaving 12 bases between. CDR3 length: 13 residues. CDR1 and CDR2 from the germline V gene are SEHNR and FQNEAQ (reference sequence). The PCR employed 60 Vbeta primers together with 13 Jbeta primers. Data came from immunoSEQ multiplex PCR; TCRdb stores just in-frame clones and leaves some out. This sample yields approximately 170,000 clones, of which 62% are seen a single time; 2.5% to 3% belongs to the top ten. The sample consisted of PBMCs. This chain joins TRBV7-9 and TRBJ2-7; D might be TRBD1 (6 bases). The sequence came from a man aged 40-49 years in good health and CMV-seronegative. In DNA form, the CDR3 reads TGTGCCAGCAGGAATTCAGGGGTCTACGAGCAGTACTTC. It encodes CASRNSGVYEQYF. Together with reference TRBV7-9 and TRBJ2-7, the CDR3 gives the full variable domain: DTGVSQNPRHKITKRGQNVTFRCDPISEHNRLYWYRQTLGQGPEFLTYFQNEAQLEKSRLLSDRFSAERPKGSFSTLEIQRTEQGDSAMYLCASRNSGVYEQYFGPGTRLTVT.